This TCR beta chain originates from a study of T cells in Graves' hyperthyroidism and ophthalmopathy. Broader study findings: Using 13 V-J features, a model discriminated ophthalmopathy from stable hyperthyroidism. The model's output predicted ophthalmopathy at a median of around 6.9 months prior to onset. Expanded thyroid clonotypes (above 0.001) were mostly also found in blood.

With regard to this clonotype: Antigen: not known.

Trimming took 1 base from V and 6 from J; bases not matched to a gene: 4. This CDR3 has 14 residues. Germline assignment: CDR1 SGHTA and CDR2 FQGNSA. Diagnosis relied on clinical symptoms, serum thyroxine and TRAb, thyroid ultrasound and orbital computed tomography. Amplification targeted TCR beta CDR3 regions from RNA transcripts. First-round RT-PCR targeting the TCR CDR3 was performed with the HTBI primer set. TCRdb called the multiplex PCR reads again in MiXCR, with one record for every CDR3 protein. Of roughly 500,000 distinct CDR3 sequences listed, 40% to 55% are singletons. The source of this sequence is an adult woman with Graves' disease, either hyperthyroidism or ophthalmopathy (not recorded which). Input material: peripheral blood or thyroid tissue (not recorded which). This chain joins TRBV7-2 and TRBJ2-7; 9 nucleotides align to TRBD1. The CDR3 here is CASSLEGTGSEQYF. CDR3 sequence (DNA): TGTGCCAGCAGCTTAGAGGGGACAGGGTCCGAGCAGTACTTC. Full variable domain (missing parts from reference TRBV7-2 and TRBJ2-7): GAGVSQSPSNKVTEKGKDVELRCDPISGHTALYWYRQSLGQGLEFLIYFQGNSAPDKSGLPSDRFSAERTGGSVSTLTIQRTQQEDSAVYLCASSLEGTGSEQYFGPGTRLTVT.